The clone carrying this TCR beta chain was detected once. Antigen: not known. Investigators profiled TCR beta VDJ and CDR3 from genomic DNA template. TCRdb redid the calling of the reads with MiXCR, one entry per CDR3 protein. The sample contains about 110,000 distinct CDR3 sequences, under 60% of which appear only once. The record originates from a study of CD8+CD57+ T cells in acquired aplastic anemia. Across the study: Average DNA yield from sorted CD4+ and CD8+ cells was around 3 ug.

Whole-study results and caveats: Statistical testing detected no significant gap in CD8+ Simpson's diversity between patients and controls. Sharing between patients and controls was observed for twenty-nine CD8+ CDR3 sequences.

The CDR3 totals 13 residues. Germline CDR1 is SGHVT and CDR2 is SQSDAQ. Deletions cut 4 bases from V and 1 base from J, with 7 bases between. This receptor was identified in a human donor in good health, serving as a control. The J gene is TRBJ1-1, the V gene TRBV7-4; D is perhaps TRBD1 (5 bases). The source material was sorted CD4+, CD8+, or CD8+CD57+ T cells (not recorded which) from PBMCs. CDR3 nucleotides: TGTGCCAGCAGCTCGCAGGGGAACACTGAAGCTTTCTTT. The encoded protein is CASSSQGNTEAFF.